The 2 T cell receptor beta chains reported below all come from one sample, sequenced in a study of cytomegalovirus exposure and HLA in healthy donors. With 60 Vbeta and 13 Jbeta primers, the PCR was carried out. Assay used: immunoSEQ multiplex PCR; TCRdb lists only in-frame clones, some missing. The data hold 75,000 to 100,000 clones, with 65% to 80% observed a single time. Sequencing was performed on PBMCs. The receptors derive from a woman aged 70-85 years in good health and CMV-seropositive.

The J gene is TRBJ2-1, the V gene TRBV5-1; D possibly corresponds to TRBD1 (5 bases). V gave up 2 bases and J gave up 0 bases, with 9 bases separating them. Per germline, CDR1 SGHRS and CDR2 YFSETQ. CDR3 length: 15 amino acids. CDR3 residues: CASSLGASSYNEQFF. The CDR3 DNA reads TGCGCCAGCAGCTTAGGGGCGAGCTCCTACAATGAGCAGTTCTTC.

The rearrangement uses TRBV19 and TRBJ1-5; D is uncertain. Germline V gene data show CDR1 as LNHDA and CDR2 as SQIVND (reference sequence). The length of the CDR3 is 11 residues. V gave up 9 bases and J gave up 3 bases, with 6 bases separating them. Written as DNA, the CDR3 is TGTGCCAGCGGTTACAATCAGCCCCAGCATTTT. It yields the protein CASGYNQPQHF.